The next 15 T cell receptor beta chains were all read from a single sample in a study of OX40 agonist ivuxolimab in advanced cancers. The table came from immunoSEQ multiplex PCR; TCRdb's copy has only in-frame clones and leaves some out. The sample has around 47,000 clones, roughly nine tenths seen once. The source material was CD4+ or CD8+ T cells sorted from blood, sampled in a trial of the OX40 agonist ivuxolimab. Receptor source: an adult with an advanced solid tumor such as melanoma, head and neck, liver or kidney cancer.

The chain joins TRBV5-1 to TRBJ2-2; D tentatively reads TRBD1 or TRBD2 (5 bases each). CDR1 is SGHRS and CDR2 is YFSETQ in the germline V gene. The CDR3 consists of 17 residues. V lost 3 bases to trimming and J lost 3 bases, with 18 bases between them. The CDR3 DNA reads TGCGCCAGCAGCTGGGGGACCCGAGGTGTAGACACCGGGGAGCTGTTTTTT. Translation: CASSWGTRGVDTGELFF.

V and J are TRBV6-5 and TRBJ1-1; D is ambiguous. The V and J ends lost 7 bases and 0 bases respectively, with 15 bases between them. Germline lookup yields CDR1 MNHEY and CDR2 SVGAGI. This CDR3 has 15 amino acids. For the CDR3, the DNA is TGTGCCAGCACCGCAATGGAGGGCGTGAACACTGAAGCTTTCTTT. Protein sequence: CASTAMEGVNTEAFF.

CDR3 amino acids: CASSDQRDPTEKLFF. The DNA of the CDR3 is TGTGCCAGCTCAGACCAAAGGGACCCGACCGAAAAACTGTTTTTT. This chain uses TRBV18 with TRBJ1-4, with a tentative D call TRBD1 (5 bases). V was cut by 5 bases and J by 8 bases, with 18 bases left in between. The CDR3 length is 15 residues. CDR1 and CDR2 (germline): KGHSH, LQKENI.

This chain links TRBV18 with TRBJ2-7; weak D call: TRBD1 (6 bases). Germline CDR1 is KGHSH and CDR2 is LQKENI. The CDR3 spans 13 residues. Deletions cut 3 bases from V and 1 base from J, with 7 bases between. The CDR3 DNA reads as TGTGCCAGCTCACCGACAGGATCCTACGAGCAGTACTTC. This encodes CASSPTGSYEQYF.

The V gene is TRBV19, the J gene TRBJ2-7; possible D gene TRBD1, 5 bases. Trimming cost V 0 bases and J 3 bases, with 12 bases left between them. This CDR3 is built from 15 residues. Germline-derived CDR1 and CDR2 are LNHDA and SQIVND (reference sequence). CDR3 bases: TGTGCCAGTAGTATAGATCAGGGTGGTGGCTACGAGCAGTACTTC. It codes for CASSIDQGGGYEQYF.

The chain couples TRBV23-1 to TRBJ2-7, with D possibly TRBD1 on 6 matching bases. TRBV23-1 is an ORF, with its function uncertain. With 0 bases removed from V and 3 bases from J, the gap between germline ends came to 15 bases. The length of the CDR3 is 16 residues. CDR3 DNA: TGCGCCAGCAGTCAATCCTCGAGGACAGCCAACTACGAGCAGTACTTC. Translated, it gives CASSQSSRTANYEQYF.

The chain couples TRBV7-9 to TRBJ2-3; 7 bases fit TRBD2. This CDR3 is 15 amino acids long. Germline V gives CDR1 SEHNR, CDR2 FQNEAQ (reference sequence). Losses at the gene ends were 4 bases for V and 5 bases for J; bases not matched to a gene: 9. In DNA, the CDR3 is TGTGCCAGCAGCTCACGGGGGGTTATCGTAGATACGCAGTATTTT. It codes for CASSSRGVIVDTQYF.

The J gene is TRBJ2-7, the V gene TRBV4-3; the D gene could be TRBD1 or TRBD2 (5 bases each). Germline CDR1 and CDR2: LGHNA and YSLEER. V was trimmed by 0 bases and J by 3 bases, leaving 9 bases between them. This CDR3 is 14 amino acids long. The DNA for the CDR3 is TGCGCCAGCAGCCAAGATAGAGGGGTCTACGAGCAGTACTTC. Translated: CASSQDRGVYEQYF.

The CDR3 here is CASRGSTYEQYF. The CDR3 bases are TGCGCCAGCAGGGGGTCGACCTACGAGCAGTACTTC. The chain is built from TRBV5-1 and TRBJ2-7; no definite D call. V lost 5 bases to trimming and J lost 2 bases, with 8 bases between them. CDR1 is SGHRS and CDR2 is YFSETQ in the germline V gene. The CDR3 runs 12 residues.

The chain combines TRBV11-2 with TRBJ2-7; D possibly corresponds to TRBD1 (5 bases). The CDR3 contains 15 residues. Germline lookup yields CDR1 SGHAT and CDR2 FQNNGV. With 5 bases removed from V and 0 bases from J, the gap between germline ends came to 14 bases. Here the CDR3 reads CASSRSDRSSYEQYF. The CDR3 bases are TGTGCCAGCAGCCGTTCCGACAGAAGCTCCTACGAGCAGTACTTC.

This clone was observed once. The chain links TRBV7-2 to TRBJ1-1; perhaps TRBD1 as D (5 bases). The CDR3 has 13 residues. Germline CDR1 and CDR2: SGHTA and FQGNSA. With 6 bases removed from V and 8 bases from J, the gap between germline ends came to 16 bases. The CDR3 is CASSLTLGREAFF. The DNA of the CDR3 is TGTGCCAGCAGTCTGACCTTGGGGCGAGAAGCTTTCTTT.

This chain uses TRBV6-5 with TRBJ2-7; the D gene is possibly TRBD1 (7 bases). V was pared by 5 bases and J by 4 bases, with 15 bases between. Germline CDR1 MNHEY, CDR2 SVGAGI. The CDR3 contains 14 residues. The CDR3 loop is CASSQDREAYEQYF. DNA of the CDR3: TGTGCCAGCAGTCAAGACAGGGAGGCGTACGAGCAGTACTTC.

This chain uses TRBV7-9 with TRBJ1-2; no firm D call. With 5 bases removed from V and 1 base from J, the gap between germline ends came to 23 bases. The CDR3 is 18 amino acids. Germline assignment: CDR1 SEHNR and CDR2 FQNEAQ (reference sequence). The CDR3 bases are TGTGCCAGCAGCCCTGTTTCCCATTCGGTTATGGTTAACTATGGCTACACCTTC. It encodes CASSPVSHSVMVNYGYTF.

The chain links TRBV19 to TRBJ1-1; 7 positions match TRBD1. The CDR3 consists of 12 residues. V gave up 7 bases and J gave up 5 bases; unmatched junction bases: 4. Per the germline V gene, CDR1 is LNHDA and CDR2 is SQIVND (reference sequence). This CDR3 reads CASTGGWTEAFF. CDR3 coding DNA: TGTGCCAGTACAGGGGGATGGACTGAAGCTTTCTTT. The entire variable domain, with the rest obtained from reference TRBV19 and TRBJ1-1, is as follows: DGGITQSPKYLFRKEGQNVTLSCEQNLNHDAMYWYRQDPGQGLRLIYYSQIVNDFQKGDIAEGYSVSREKKESFPLTVTSAQKNPTAFYLCASTGGWTEAFFGQGTRLTVV.

In this sample, this clone turned up a few times. V usage is TRBV5-1 and J usage is TRBJ1-6; 8 bases are a match to TRBD1. Trimming removed 4 bases from V and 10 bases from J; junction bases left unmatched: 13. Germline assignment: CDR1 SGHRS and CDR2 YFSETQ. This CDR3 region has 16 residues. CDR3 region: CASSPDGQGFGSPLHF. The CDR3 DNA sequence: TGCGCCAGCAGCCCGGACGGACAGGGTTTCGGGTCACCCCTCCACTTT.